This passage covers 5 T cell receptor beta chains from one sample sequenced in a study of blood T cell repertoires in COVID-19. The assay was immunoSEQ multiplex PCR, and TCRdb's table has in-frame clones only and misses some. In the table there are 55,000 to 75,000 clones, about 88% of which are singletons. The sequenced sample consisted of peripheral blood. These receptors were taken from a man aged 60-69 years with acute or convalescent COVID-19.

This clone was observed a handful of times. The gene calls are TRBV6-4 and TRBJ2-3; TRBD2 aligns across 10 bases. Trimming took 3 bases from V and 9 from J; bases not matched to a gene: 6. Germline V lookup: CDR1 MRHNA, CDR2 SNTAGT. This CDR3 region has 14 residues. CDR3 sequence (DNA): TGTGCCAGCAGTGAAACTAGCGGGGCCTTGACGCAGTATTTT. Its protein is CASSETSGALTQYF.

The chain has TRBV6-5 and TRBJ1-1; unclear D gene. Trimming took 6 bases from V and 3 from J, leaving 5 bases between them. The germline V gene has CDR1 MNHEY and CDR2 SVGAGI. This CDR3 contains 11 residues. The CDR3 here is CASSQYTEAFF. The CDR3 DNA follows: TGTGCCAGCAGCCAGTACACTGAAGCTTTCTTT.

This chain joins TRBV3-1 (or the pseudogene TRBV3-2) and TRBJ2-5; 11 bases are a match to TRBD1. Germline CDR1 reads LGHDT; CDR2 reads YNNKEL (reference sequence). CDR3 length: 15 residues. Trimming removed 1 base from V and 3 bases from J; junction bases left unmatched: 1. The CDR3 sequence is CASSQGDRGEETQYF. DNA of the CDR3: TGTGCCAGCAGCCAAGGGGACAGGGGGGAAGAGACCCAGTACTTC.

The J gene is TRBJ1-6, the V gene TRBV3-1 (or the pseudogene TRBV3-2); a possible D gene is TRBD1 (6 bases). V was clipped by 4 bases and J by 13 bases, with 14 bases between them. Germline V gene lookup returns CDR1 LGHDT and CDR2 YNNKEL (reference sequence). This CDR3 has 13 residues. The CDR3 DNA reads TGTGCCAGCAGCCCCGGACAGTTTACTCCCCTCCACTTT. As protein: CASSPGQFTPLHF.

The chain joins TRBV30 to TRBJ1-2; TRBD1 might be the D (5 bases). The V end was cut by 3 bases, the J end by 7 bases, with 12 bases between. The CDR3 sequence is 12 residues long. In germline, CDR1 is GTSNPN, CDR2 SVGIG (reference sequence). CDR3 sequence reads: CAWRTATGGYTF. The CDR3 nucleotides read TGTGCCTGGAGGACAGCCACGGGTGGCTACACCTTC.